These 30 T cell receptor beta chains were sequenced from one sample in a study of T cells of healthy individuals. In TCRdb, the 5' RACE reads were re-called with MiXCR into one record per CDR3 protein. The repertoire includes around 90,000 distinct CDR3 sequences, approximately 4.7% of them detected once, and around 6.9% sits in the top ten. These receptors came from a female donor in good health.

The CDR3 region is CASAAGQGAFYGYTF. DNA of the CDR3: TGTGCTAGTGCCGCGGGACAGGGAGCTTTCTATGGCTACACCTTC. The J gene is TRBJ1-2, the V gene TRBV12-5; 9 bases match TRBD1. J gave up 4 bases and V 7 bases, and 10 bases lay outside the gene matches. This CDR3 spans 15 amino acids. The germline V gene encodes CDR1 LGHNT and CDR2 FRNRAP.

This clonotype was seen ten or more times. This rearrangement joins TRBV25-1 to TRBJ2-1; TRBD2 might be the D (6 bases). Germline V gene lookup returns CDR1 MGHDK and CDR2 SYGVNS. The CDR3 length is 16 residues. Trimming removed 6 bases from V and 3 bases from J, with 18 bases in between. DNA for the CDR3: TGTGCCAGCAGCGCATCACTGGGGGAGGTCTACAATGAGCAGTTCTTC. The encoded protein is CASSASLGEVYNEQFF.

The chain employs TRBV7-2 and TRBJ2-3; 7 bases match TRBD1. Per germline, CDR1 SGHTA and CDR2 FQGNSA. This CDR3 region has 16 residues. Trimming cost V 5 bases and J 0 bases; bases outside gene matches: 8. The chain's CDR3 is CASSAMTGSSTDTQYF. DNA of the CDR3: TGTGCCAGCAGCGCCATGACAGGGAGCAGCACAGATACGCAGTATTTT. Based on the CDR3 plus reference TRBV7-2 and TRBJ2-3, the full variable domain is GAGVSQSPSNKVTEKGKDVELRCDPISGHTALYWYRQSLGQGLEFLIYFQGNSAPDKSGLPSDRFSAERTGGSVSTLTIQRTQQEDSAVYLCASSAMTGSSTDTQYFGPGTRLTVL.

The chain couples TRBV13 to TRBJ1-1; D unclear. Trimming cost V 5 bases and J 6 bases, with 13 bases left between them. Germline V gives CDR1 PRHDT, CDR2 FYEKMQ (reference sequence). The CDR3 is 13 residues long. CDR3 nucleotides: TGTGCCAGCAGCCCCCCCCTCGGGGCTGAAGCTTTCTTT. This gives the protein CASSPPLGAEAFF.

In this sample, this clonotype turned up many times. V usage is TRBV18 and J usage is TRBJ2-7; D is undetermined. This CDR3 region has 16 residues. The germline V gene has CDR1 KGHSH and CDR2 LQKENI. Between the trimmed V and J ends, which lost 2 bases and 3 bases, there was a span of 17 bases. For the CDR3, the DNA is TGTGCCAGCTCACCAATCGGTTTGAGAGCCAGCTACGAGCAGTACTTC. This codes for CASSPIGLRASYEQYF.

The rearrangement links TRBV7-2 to TRBJ2-5, with 10 bases fitting TRBD2. From germline, CDR1 is SGHTA and CDR2 FQGNSA. The CDR3 spans 14 residues. The J segment lost 2 bases and the V segment lost 3 bases, leaving 0 bases of the junction unmatched. The CDR3: CASSFSGRQETQYF. The CDR3 region has the DNA TGTGCCAGCAGCTTTAGCGGGAGGCAAGAGACCCAGTACTTC.

This clonotype has ten or more counts. DNA for the CDR3: TGTGCCATCCGCCCCGAAATTAGCTCCTACGAGCAGTACTTC. It yields the protein CAIRPEISSYEQYF. J is TRBJ2-7 and V is TRBV10-3; D gene unclear. Germline V gene data show CDR1 as ENHRY and CDR2 as SYGVKD. The CDR3 is made up of 14 amino acids. V lost 8 bases, J lost 0 bases, and 14 bases lay in between.

This clonotype showed up many times. This chain uses TRBV2 with TRBJ2-7, with 7 bases fitting TRBD1. With 5 bases clipped from V and 6 bases from J, the junction kept 10 bases outside the gene matches. CDR1 is SNHLY, CDR2 FYNNEI, per germline. The CDR3 consists of 14 residues. Written as DNA, the CDR3 is TGTGCCAGCAGTAGAAACACAGGGGCACCCGAGCAGTACTTC. This encodes CASSRNTGAPEQYF.

This clonotype appeared many times. The chain uses TRBV28 and TRBJ1-2; 8 nucleotides agree with TRBD1. Trimming cost V 2 bases and J 7 bases; bases outside gene matches: 6. The CDR3 is 14 residues long. Germline lookup yields CDR1 MDHEN and CDR2 SYDVKM. CDR3 DNA: TGTGCCAGCAGTTTACCCCAGGGGGCGCGTGGCTACACCTTC. It yields the protein CASSLPQGARGYTF.

This clonotype was counted many times. The chain has TRBV9 and TRBJ1-2; no definite D call. The CDR3 runs 14 residues. Trimming pared 4 bases from V and 4 bases from J, leaving 14 bases between. Germline CDR1 and CDR2: SGDLS and YYNGEE. CDR3: CASSTNQEIYGYTF. CDR3 bases: TGTGCCAGCAGCACGAATCAGGAGATCTATGGCTACACCTTC.

This clonotype was picked up a small number of times. The chain combines TRBV6-2 or TRBV6-3 with TRBJ2-1; 10 nucleotides match TRBD2. The CDR3 contains 16 residues. The J segment lost 9 bases and the V segment lost 5 bases, leaving 13 bases of the junction unmatched. Germline lookup yields CDR1 MNHEY and CDR2 SVGEGT. Here the CDR3 reads CASSQSGRAGGGEQFF. The DNA of the CDR3 is TGTGCCAGCAGTCAGAGCGGGAGGGCCGGAGGGGGTGAGCAGTTCTTC.

This clonotype was picked up many times. V is TRBV5-6 and J is TRBJ2-1; D is uncertain. The ends were cut back, 4 bases at V and 4 bases at J, with 18 bases in the middle. CDR1 is SGHDT, CDR2 YYEEEE, per germline. CDR3 length equals 16 residues. The CDR3 sequence: CASSARPLLVYNEQFF. The CDR3 region has the DNA TGTGCCAGCAGCGCGAGGCCACTTTTGGTATACAATGAGCAGTTCTTC.

This clonotype was found a few times. V and J are TRBV5-4 and TRBJ2-1; 10 nucleotides agree with TRBD2. The V gene's germline CDR1 is SGHNT and CDR2 YYREEE (reference sequence). V was clipped by 2 bases and J by 15 bases; unmatched bases: 5. This CDR3 has 12 residues. The CDR3 sequence: CASSFLSGGWFF. DNA of the CDR3: TGTGCCAGCAGCTTTCTTAGCGGGGGGTGGTTCTTC.

This rearrangement joins TRBV27 to TRBJ2-1, with 7 positions matching TRBD2. Germline V CDR1 and CDR2: MNHEY, SMNVEV (reference sequence). Trimming removed 5 bases from V and 2 bases from J; junction bases left unmatched: 6. The CDR3 contains 15 residues. The CDR3: CASSITSAPYNEQFF. The CDR3 coding sequence is TGTGCCAGCAGTATTACTAGCGCTCCCTACAATGAGCAGTTCTTC.

This clonotype was seen ten or more times. This sequence joins TRBV7-2 and TRBJ2-3, with TRBD2 identical over 13 bases. Germline V gene data show CDR1 as SGHTA and CDR2 as FQGNSA. V dropped 5 bases and J dropped 4; count of bases not matched to a gene: 9. This CDR3 has 17 residues. CDR3 in amino acids: CASSVRRTSGSSDTQYF. For the CDR3, the DNA is TGTGCCAGCAGCGTAAGAAGGACTAGCGGGAGTTCAGATACGCAGTATTTT.

This clonotype was detected ten times or more. The chain recombines TRBV4-1 with TRBJ1-3; D gene uncertain. CDR3 size: 17 residues. CDR1 is MGHRA and CDR2 is YSYEKL in the germline V gene. With 0 bases removed from V and 0 bases from J, the gap between germline ends came to 12 bases. The CDR3 DNA follows: TGCGCCAGCAGCCAAGATGTCCTGATCCTCTCTGGAAACACCATATATTTT. It translates to CASSQDVLILSGNTIYF.

The CDR3 sequence is CASSGIQGIGYEQYF. CDR3 DNA: TGTGCCAGTAGTGGGATTCAGGGGATAGGCTACGAGCAGTACTTC. The chain combines TRBV19 with TRBJ2-7, with D maybe TRBD1 (6 bases). Looked up from germline, CDR1 is LNHDA and CDR2 is SQIVND (reference sequence). The CDR3 loop spans 15 amino acids. Trimming removed 5 bases at V and 3 bases at J, with 17 bases between.

In this sample, this clonotype turned up many times. This chain uses TRBV6-1 with TRBJ2-2, with TRBD2 as a possible D gene (5 bases). The length of the CDR3 is 14 residues. V dropped 8 bases and J dropped 1 base, with 11 bases sitting between them. CDR1 is MNHNS, CDR2 SASEGT, per germline. CDR3 region: CASSPGKNTGELFF. DNA of the CDR3: TGTGCCAGCTCTCCGGGGAAGAACACCGGGGAGCTGTTTTTT.

The chain carries TRBV3-1 and TRBJ1-2, with D unclear. V was pared by 0 bases and J by 8 bases, with 7 bases between. Germline CDR1 is LGHDT and CDR2 is YNNKEL (reference sequence). The CDR3 covers 12 residues. The CDR3 here is CASSQDLRGYTF. DNA for the CDR3: TGTGCCAGCAGCCAAGACCTGAGGGGCTACACCTTC.

Many counts were recorded for this clonotype. The chain carries TRBV21-1 and TRBJ2-7; whether TRBD2, the table's D call, matches the DNA was not checked. TRBV21-1 is an annotated pseudogene. This CDR3 region has 17 residues. The CDR3 sequence is CASSNRWAAGVAYEQYF. The CDR3 DNA reads TGTGCCAGCAGCAATAGGTGGGCAGCGGGAGTGGCCTACGAGCAGTACTTC.

The rearrangement joins TRBV27 to TRBJ1-1; D not certain. Germline CDR1 MNHEY, CDR2 SMNVEV (reference sequence). CDR3 length equals 11 residues. Trimming left V 7 bases short and J 6 bases short, with 9 bases between. The CDR3 DNA reads TGTGCCAGCATCCGTGGGCCTGAAGCTTTCTTT. Its translation is CASIRGPEAFF.

This chain links TRBV19 with TRBJ1-1, with D perhaps TRBD1 (5 bases). Germline CDR1 is LNHDA and CDR2 is SQIVND (reference sequence). Trimming shortened V by 4 bases and J by 12 bases, and 24 bases separated the two germline ends. CDR3 length equals 15 residues. The CDR3 DNA reads TGTGCCAGTAGTAACGCGGTCCTGAGGGGCGGAGGAACTTTCTTT. Its protein product is CASSNAVLRGGGTFF.

This clonotype was picked up many times. This chain uses TRBV30 with TRBJ2-1; the D gene is possibly TRBD1 (6 bases). Trimming removed 5 bases at V and 3 bases at J, with 23 bases between. The CDR3 totals 17 residues. Germline CDR1 is GTSNPN and CDR2 is SVGIG (reference sequence). Here the CDR3 reads CAWAWVSDSYFYNEQFF. The CDR3, as DNA: TGTGCCTGGGCTTGGGTTTCGGACAGTTATTTCTACAATGAGCAGTTCTTC.

Ten or more counts support this clonotype. This rearrangement joins TRBV3-1 to TRBJ2-1; TRBD2 is a possible D gene (6 bases). In germline, CDR1 is LGHDT, CDR2 YNNKEL (reference sequence). The CDR3 has 14 residues. The V end lost 0 bases, the J end lost 6 bases, and 9 bases lay between the germline ends. CDR3 sequence: CASSQEPSANEQFF. CDR3 nucleotide sequence: TGTGCCAGCAGCCAAGAGCCTAGCGCCAATGAGCAGTTCTTC.

Comments on this clonotype: Possible read error: a much larger clone is one base away. The chain carries TRBV25-1 and TRBJ2-1, with TRBD1 as a possible D gene (7 bases). There are 17 residues in the CDR3. CDR1 is MGHDK, CDR2 SYGVNS, per germline. CDR3 sequence reads: CASKSWVEGAGDKEQFF. The CDR3 DNA sequence: TGTGCCAGCAAGTCCTGGGTGGAGGGGGCAGGGGACAAAGAGCAGTTCTTC.

This clonotype was found many times. The V call is TRBV7-9, the J call TRBJ2-7, with TRBD1 identical over 10 bases. The J segment lost 3 bases and the V segment lost 3 bases, leaving 5 bases of the junction unmatched. Germline lookup yields CDR1 SEHNR and CDR2 FQNEAQ (reference sequence). This CDR3 has 15 residues. CDR3 residues: CASSLDRGVNYEQYF. The CDR3 DNA sequence: TGTGCCAGCAGCTTGGACAGGGGGGTTAACTACGAGCAGTACTTC.

The rearrangement links TRBV5-5 to TRBJ2-7; 7 bases match TRBD2. V lost 0 bases, J lost 5 bases, and 5 bases stayed unmatched. Germline CDR1 and CDR2: SGHKS and YYEKEE (reference sequence). The CDR3 has 14 amino acids. DNA for the CDR3: TGTGCCAGCAGCTTGGGACTAGCAGCCCACGAGCAGTACTTC. This gives the protein CASSLGLAAHEQYF.

This clonotype has only a few counts. The chain couples TRBV20-1 to TRBJ1-2; no clear D gene. Trimming removed 1 base from V and 2 bases from J, with 11 bases in between. Germline CDR1 reads DFQATT; CDR2 reads SNEGSKA (reference sequence). The CDR3 totals 14 residues. CDR3 in amino acids: CSARGDVRNYGYTF. Here the CDR3 DNA reads TGCAGTGCTAGAGGAGACGTCAGGAACTATGGCTACACCTTC.

This clonotype was observed at least ten times. The chain has TRBV28 and TRBJ2-3; TRBD1 aligns across 9 bases. The germline gives CDR1 MDHEN, CDR2 SYDVKM. The CDR3 sequence is 15 residues long. V lost 5 bases and J lost 3; bases outside the gene matches: 6. This chain's CDR3 is CASSRGQGITDTQYF. As DNA, the CDR3 is TGTGCCAGCAGTCGGGGACAGGGTATAACAGATACGCAGTATTTT.

This rearrangement joins TRBV4-2 to TRBJ1-2; 10 nucleotides agree with TRBD1. V gave up 3 bases and J gave up 4 bases; unmatched junction bases: 8. In germline, CDR1 is LGHNA, CDR2 YNFKEQ. This CDR3 is built from 16 residues. As DNA, the CDR3 is TGTGCCAGCAGCCAGGGACAGACAGGGGGCGGCTATGGCTACACCTTC. It specifies CASSQGQTGGGYGYTF.